This T cell receptor (beta chain) comes out of a study of identical twins. Findings of the study overall: Carriage of fewer insertions was seen in abundant cord blood beta clonotypes, whereas memory repertoires showed none. Excess sharing by twins proved weaker in beta out-of-frame sequences. Invariant populations such as MAIT and iNKT cells could partly muddle zero-insertion analyses.

Germline V CDR1 and CDR2: SGHTA, FQGNSA. V lost 4 bases to trimming and J lost 6 bases, with 7 bases between them. The CDR3 is 11 amino acids. Addition of a universal primer site occurred through template switching, and cDNA carried unique molecular identifiers. One entry per CDR3 protein results from TCRdb running MiXCR on the 5' RACE reads. The sample includes approximately 150,000 distinct CDR3 sequences, 3% to 4% of them seen just once. This clonotype was seen at least ten times. The antigen is undetermined. This receptor was taken from a man between 18 and 29 years old in good health. The sequenced sample was memory T cells sorted from blood. This chain links TRBV7-2 with TRBJ2-7; no firm D call. The CDR3 DNA is TGTGCCAGCAGCTCCCTACGCGAGCAGTACTTC. Translating it yields CASSSLREQYF.